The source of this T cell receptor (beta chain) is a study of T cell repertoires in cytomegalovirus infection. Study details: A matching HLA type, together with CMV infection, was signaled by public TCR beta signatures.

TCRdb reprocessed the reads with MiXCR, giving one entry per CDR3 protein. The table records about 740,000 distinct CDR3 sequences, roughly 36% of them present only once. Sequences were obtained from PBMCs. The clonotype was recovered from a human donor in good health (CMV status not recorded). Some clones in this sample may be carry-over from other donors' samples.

The CDR3 protein is CATSNGSTYNEQFF. CDR3 DNA sequence: TGTGCCACCAGCAACGGGAGTACCTACAATGAGCAGTTCTTC. The genes are TRBV15 and TRBJ2-1; TRBD2 is a possible D gene (6 bases). CDR1 LNHNV and CDR2 YYDKDF come from the germline V gene (reference sequence). The CDR3 spans 14 residues. Trimming took off 4 bases at V and 2 bases at J, with 9 bases between the two ends.